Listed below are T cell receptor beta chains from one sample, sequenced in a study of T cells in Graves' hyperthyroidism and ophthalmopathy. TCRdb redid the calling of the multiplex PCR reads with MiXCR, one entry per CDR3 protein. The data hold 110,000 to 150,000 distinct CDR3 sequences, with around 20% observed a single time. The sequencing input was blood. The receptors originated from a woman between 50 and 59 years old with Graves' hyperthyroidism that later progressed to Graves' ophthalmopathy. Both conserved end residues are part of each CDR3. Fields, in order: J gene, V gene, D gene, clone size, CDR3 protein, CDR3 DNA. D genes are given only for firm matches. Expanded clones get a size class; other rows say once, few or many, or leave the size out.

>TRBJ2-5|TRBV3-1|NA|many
CASSQEGWRTQYF
TGTGCCAGCAGCCAAGAAGGTTGGAGGACCCAGTACTTC
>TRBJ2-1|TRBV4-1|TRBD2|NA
CASRFRVGTTPKDEQFF
TGCGCCAGCAGATTCCGGGTCGGGACTACCCCCAAGGATGAGCAGTTCTTC
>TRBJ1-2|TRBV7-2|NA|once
CASSLDSPGYTF
TGTGCCAGCAGCTTGGACAGCCCTGGCTACACCTTC
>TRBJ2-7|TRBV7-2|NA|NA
CASSPTQGSYEQYF
TGTGCCAGCAGCCCAACACAGGGATCCTACGAGCAGTACTTC
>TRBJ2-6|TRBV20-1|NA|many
CSARGTASSVLTF
TGCAGTGCTAGAGGGACAGCGAGTAGCGTCCTGACTTTC
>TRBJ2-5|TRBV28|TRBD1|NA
CASSRDRGRETQYF
TGTGCCAGCAGCCGCGACAGGGGCCGAGAGACCCAGTACTTC
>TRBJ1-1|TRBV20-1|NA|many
CSARARLSPYTEAFF
TGCAGTGCTAGAGCCAGGCTTTCTCCTTACACTGAAGCTTTCTTT
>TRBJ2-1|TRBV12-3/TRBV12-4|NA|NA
CASSLLRGGGIEQFF
TGTGCCAGCAGCCTACTTAGGGGGGGAGGAATTGAGCAGTTCTTC
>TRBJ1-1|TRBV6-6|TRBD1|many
CASSYSNRGLTEAFF
TGTGCCAGCAGTTACTCGAACAGGGGGCTCACTGAAGCTTTCTTT
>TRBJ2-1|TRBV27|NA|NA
CASSYGHSGEQFF
TGTGCCAGCAGTTATGGACACTCCGGCGAGCAGTTCTTC
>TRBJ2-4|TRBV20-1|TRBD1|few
CSARDPQKTGGFSKNIQYF
TGCAGTGCTAGAGATCCCCAAAAGACAGGGGGCTTTTCCAAAAACATTCAGTACTTC
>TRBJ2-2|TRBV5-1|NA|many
CASSPRLVAGSGELFF
TGCGCCAGCAGCCCCCGACTAGTCGCGGGATCAGGGGAGCTGTTTTTT
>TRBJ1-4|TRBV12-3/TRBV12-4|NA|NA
CASANREGREKLFF
TGTGCCAGCGCCAACAGGGAGGGGAGAGAAAAACTGTTTTTT
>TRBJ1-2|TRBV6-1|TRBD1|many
CASNYAARTGDNYGYTF
TGTGCCAGCAACTACGCCGCCAGGACAGGGGATAACTATGGCTACACCTTC
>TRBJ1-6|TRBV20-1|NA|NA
CSARDQAGNSYNSPLHF
TGCAGTGCTAGAGATCAGGCCGGCAACTCCTATAATTCACCCCTCCACTTT
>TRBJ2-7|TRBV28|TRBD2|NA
CASSSSFLAGGLEF
TGTGCCAGCAGTTCCTCCTTTCTAGCGGGAGGGTTGGAGTTC
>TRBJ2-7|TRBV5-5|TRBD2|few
CASSLSWGTSGGFSYEQYF
TGTGCCAGCAGCTTGAGCTGGGGGACTAGCGGGGGGTTCTCCTACGAGCAGTACTTC
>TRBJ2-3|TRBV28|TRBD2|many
CASSGLGDTDTQYF
TGTGCCAGCAGTGGACTAGGGGACACAGATACGCAGTATTTT
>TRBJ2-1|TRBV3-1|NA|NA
CASSQDGTRHYNEQFF
TGTGCCAGCAGCCAAGATGGGACCAGACATTACAATGAGCAGTTCTTC
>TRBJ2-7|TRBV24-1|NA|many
CATEQGGTYEQYF
TGTGCCACCGAGCAAGGGGGGACCTACGAGCAGTACTTC
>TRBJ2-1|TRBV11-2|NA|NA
CASSFSGPYNEQFF
TGTGCCAGCAGCTTTAGCGGACCCTACAATGAGCAGTTCTTC
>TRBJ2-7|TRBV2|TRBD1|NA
CASSEPDRGEQYF
TGTGCCAGCAGTGAACCCGACAGGGGCGAGCAGTACTTC
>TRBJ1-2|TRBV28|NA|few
CASSGNTPRWHYGYTF
TGTGCCAGCAGCGGAAACACACCCCGGTGGCACTATGGCTACACCTTC
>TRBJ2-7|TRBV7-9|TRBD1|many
CASSLGGTGLYEQYF
TGTGCCAGCAGCTTAGGTGGGACAGGGCTGTACGAGCAGTACTTC
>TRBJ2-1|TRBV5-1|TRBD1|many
CASSFIQGADEQFF
TGCGCCAGCAGCTTTATACAGGGGGCCGATGAGCAGTTCTTC
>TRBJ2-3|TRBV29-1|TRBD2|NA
CSVGLAGVTDTQYF
TGCAGCGTTGGTCTAGCGGGAGTTACAGATACGCAGTATTTT
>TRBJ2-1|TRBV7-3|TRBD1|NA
CASNPKTGRLSYNEQFF
TGTGCCAGCAACCCGAAGACAGGGAGACTATCCTACAATGAGCAGTTCTTC
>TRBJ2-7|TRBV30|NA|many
CAWSVSPFGKAVEQYF
TGTGCCTGGAGTGTAAGTCCCTTCGGGAAAGCTGTCGAGCAGTACTTC
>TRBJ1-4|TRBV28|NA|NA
CASRVLRGKLFF
TGTGCCAGCAGAGTTTTAAGAGGGAAACTGTTTTTT
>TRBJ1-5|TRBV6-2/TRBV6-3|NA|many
CASSYYGNSNQPQHF
TGTGCCAGCAGTTATTACGGAAATAGCAATCAGCCCCAGCATTTT
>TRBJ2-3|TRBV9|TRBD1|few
CASSERTGGMVTDTQYF
TGTGCCAGCAGCGAGCGGACAGGGGGAATGGTCACAGATACGCAGTATTTT
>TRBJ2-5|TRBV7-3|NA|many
CASRGYQETQYF
TGTGCCAGCAGGGGGTACCAAGAGACCCAGTACTTC
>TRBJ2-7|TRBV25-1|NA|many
CASSETGLPFYEQYF
TGTGCCAGCAGTGAAACAGGTCTTCCCTTCTACGAGCAGTACTTC
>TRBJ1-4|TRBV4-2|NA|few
CASSQGGGATNEKLFF
TGTGCCAGCAGCCAAGGCGGTGGTGCAACTAATGAAAAACTGTTTTTT
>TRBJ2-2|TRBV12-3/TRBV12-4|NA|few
CASSSSGRTGELFF
TGTGCCAGCAGTTCCTCGGGTCGAACCGGGGAGCTGTTTTTT
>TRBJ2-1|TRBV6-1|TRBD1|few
CASTPSPLGDRGVYEQFF
TGTGCCAGCACCCCATCCCCACTAGGGGACAGGGGTGTGTATGAGCAGTTCTTC
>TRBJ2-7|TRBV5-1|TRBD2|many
CASRNSGSFDEQYF
TGCGCCAGCAGAAATAGCGGGAGTTTCGACGAGCAGTACTTC
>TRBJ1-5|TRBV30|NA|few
CAYRQRNQPQHF
TGTGCCTACCGACAGCGGAATCAGCCCCAGCATTTT
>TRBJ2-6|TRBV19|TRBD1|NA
CASSEAGQGFSGANVLTF
TGTGCCAGTAGCGAGGCGGGACAGGGATTCTCTGGGGCCAACGTCCTGACTTTC
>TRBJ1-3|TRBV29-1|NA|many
CSVEEGAHTIYF
TGCAGCGTTGAAGAAGGGGCCCACACCATATATTTT
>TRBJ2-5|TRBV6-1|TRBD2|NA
CASSSGRETQYF
TGTGCCAGCAGTTCCGGGAGGGAGACCCAGTACTTC
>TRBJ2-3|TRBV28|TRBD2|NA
CASSPRLAGGLPTDTQYF
TGTGCCAGCAGTCCGCGACTAGCGGGAGGGCTCCCCACAGATACGCAGTATTTT
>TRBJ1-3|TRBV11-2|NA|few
CASSAVAGPTLGNTIYF
TGTGCCAGCAGCGCGGTGGCAGGGCCTACTCTAGGAAACACCATATATTTT
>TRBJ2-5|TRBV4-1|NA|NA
CASSQDGTNQETQYF
TGCGCCAGCAGCCAAGATGGGACGAACCAAGAGACCCAGTACTTC
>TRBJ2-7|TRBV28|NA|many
CASVGWGVGSYEQYF
TGTGCCAGCGTCGGATGGGGTGTGGGCTCCTACGAGCAGTACTTC
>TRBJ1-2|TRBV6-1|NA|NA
CASGQYYGYTF
TGTGCCAGCGGGCAGTACTATGGCTACACCTTC
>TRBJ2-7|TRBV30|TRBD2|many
CAWSPIRLGAGVSYEQYF
TGTGCCTGGAGTCCGATTCGACTAGGAGCGGGAGTGTCGTACGAGCAGTACTTC
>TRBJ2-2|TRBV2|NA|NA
CASSEAEGELFF
TGTGCCAGCAGTGAAGCGGAGGGGGAGCTGTTTTTT
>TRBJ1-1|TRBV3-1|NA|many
CASSQDAKTTEAFF
TGTGCCAGCAGCCAAGATGCGAAGACCACTGAAGCTTTCTTT
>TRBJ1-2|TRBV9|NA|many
CASSVGGGRYGYTF
TGTGCCAGCAGCGTAGGCGGCGGCCGATATGGCTACACCTTC
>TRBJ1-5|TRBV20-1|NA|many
CSASQGQRNQPQHF
TGCAGTGCTAGCCAAGGACAACGAAATCAGCCCCAGCATTTT
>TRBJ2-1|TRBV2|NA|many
CAREKAAWVHEQFF
TGTGCCAGAGAGAAGGCCGCTTGGGTACATGAGCAGTTCTTC
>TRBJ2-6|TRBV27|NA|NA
CASSLGQFGANVLTF
TGTGCCAGCAGTTTAGGGCAGTTCGGGGCCAACGTCCTGACTTTC
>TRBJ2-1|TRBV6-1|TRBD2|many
CASSSLAVTGGQFF
TGTGCCAGCAGTTCACTAGCGGTGACGGGTGGGCAGTTCTTC
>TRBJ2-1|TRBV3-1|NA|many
CASSRGGVEQFF
TGTGCCAGCAGCCGGGGCGGGGTAGAGCAGTTCTTC